These T cell receptor beta chains were read from a single sample in a study of blood T cell repertoires in COVID-19. Profiling relied on immunoSEQ multiplex PCR, and the TCRdb table lists in-frame clones only, not all of them. The sample yields a few hundred thousand clones, approximately 78% seen once. The sequenced sample was peripheral blood. These receptor sequences come from a woman in her 70s with COVID-19, enrolled during active disease. Both conserved end residues are part of each CDR3. A D gene is named only where the DNA matches it firmly. Part of the rows lack a size; the others show once, few, many or a class for expanded clones.

CDR3 length,clone size,V gene,J gene,D gene,CDR3 DNA,CDR3 protein
15,NA,TRBV6-5,TRBJ1-5,NA,TGTGCCAGCAGGGGTGTCGGAGGGGGCAATCAGCCCCAGCATTTT,CASRGVGGGNQPQHF
13,NA,TRBV2,TRBJ1-2,NA,TGTGCCAGCAGCGTGGTAGCGGGTAGGGGCTACACCTTC,CASSVVAGRGYTF
14,NA,TRBV4-1,TRBJ1-4,NA,TGCGCCAGCAGCCACGGACAAGTTAATGAAAAACTGTTTTTT,CASSHGQVNEKLFF
15,NA,TRBV28,TRBJ2-3,TRBD2,TGTGCCAGCAGCACAGCGGGAGTGCGGGGAGATACGCAGTATTTT,CASSTAGVRGDTQYF
15,NA,TRBV4-1,TRBJ2-2,NA,TGCGCCAGCAGCCAAGAAGGCGGGGTACCCGGGGAGCTGTTTTTT,CASSQEGGVPGELFF
16,NA,TRBV5-1,TRBJ2-1,NA,TGCGCCAGCAGCTTGGCGACGAGCGGTCCTAGGGCCCGAGAGTTCTTC,CASSLATSGPRAREFF
15,NA,TRBV14,TRBJ2-1,TRBD1,TGTGCCAGCAGCCACCGGACAGGAGGATACAATGAGCAGTTCTTC,CASSHRTGGYNEQFF
16,NA,TRBV10-1,TRBJ2-7,NA,TGCGCTTTGCTCGGGGCGTTCGGGACTCGAGCCTACGAGCAGTACTTC,CALLGAFGTRAYEQYF
19,NA,TRBV27,TRBJ1-6,TRBD1,TGTGCCAGCAGTTTATCAGGGGGCAGGGGACAGGGCGTACATTCACCCCTCCACTTT,CASSLSGGRGQGVHSPLHF
12,NA,TRBV7-3,TRBJ2-1,NA,TGTGCCAGCAGCTTAATCGGCGGCCAGCAGTTCTTC,CASSLIGGQQFF
15,NA,TRBV6-6,TRBJ2-3,TRBD2,TGTGCCAGCAGACCCGGGGGGACTAACACAGATACGCAGTATTTT,CASRPGGTNTDTQYF
18,NA,TRBV18,TRBJ2-5,TRBD1,TGTGCCAGCTCACCACAGGGACAGGGCACAAGGGGCCAAGAGACCCAGTACTTC,CASSPQGQGTRGQETQYF
16,few,TRBV7-9,TRBJ1-1,TRBD1,TGTGCCAGCAGCTTAGGGAGGACAGGGGGTTACACTGAAGCTTTCTTT,CASSLGRTGGYTEAFF
16,NA,TRBV28,TRBJ1-1,NA,TGTGCCAGCAGTTTATGGCCAGGCTCCATGAACACTGAAGCTTTCTTT,CASSLWPGSMNTEAFF
15,NA,TRBV30,TRBJ2-7,NA,TGTGCCTGGAGCGCGGTGTGGGACACTTACTACGAGCAGTACTTC,CAWSAVWDTYYEQYF
15,NA,TRBV6-5,TRBJ2-7,TRBD2,TGTGCCAGCAGTTCATGGACTAGCGGGAGGTGGGAGCAGTACTTC,CASSSWTSGRWEQYF
14,few,TRBV5-6,TRBJ2-7,TRBD2,TGTGCATACAGTCGGGGGACTATGTCCTACGAGCAGTACTTC,CAYSRGTMSYEQYF
17,NA,TRBV18,TRBJ2-2,TRBD2,TGTGCCAGCTCACCACCCGGCGGGAGGATTAACACCGGGGAGCTGTTTTTT,CASSPPGGRINTGELFF
15,NA,TRBV18,TRBJ2-7,NA,TGTGCCAGCTCACCACAGGAGGGGGCCACCTACGAGCAGTACTTC,CASSPQEGATYEQYF
15,NA,TRBV2,TRBJ1-5,TRBD1,TGTGCCAGCAGTGGACAGGGTCGAGACAATCAGCCCCAGCATTTT,CASSGQGRDNQPQHF
17,NA,TRBV19,TRBJ1-2,TRBD1,TGTGCCAGTAGTAAAGGGACAGGGAAGACCCCTAACTATGGCTACACCTTC,CASSKGTGKTPNYGYTF
13,NA,TRBV6-2/TRBV6-3,TRBJ1-5,NA,TGTGCCAGCAGTCCGTGGGCAGGTCAGCCCCAGCATTTT,CASSPWAGQPQHF
13,few,TRBV18,TRBJ2-5,NA,TGTGCCAGCTCAGGGTCAGGAGGGGAGACCCAGTACTTC,CASSGSGGETQYF
14,NA,TRBV6-2/TRBV6-3,TRBJ1-1,NA,TGTGCCAGCAGTTTCATGGGGGCGAACACTGAAGCTTTCTTT,CASSFMGANTEAFF
14,once,TRBV25-1,TRBJ1-2,NA,TGTGCCAGCAGTGAATATGACGGGAGGGGTGGCTACACCTTC,CASSEYDGRGGYTF
15,NA,TRBV5-4,TRBJ2-7,TRBD1,TGTGCCAGCAGCTTGGTAGGACAGGCCTCTGGAGAGCAGTACTTC,CASSLVGQASGEQYF
15,NA,TRBV18,TRBJ1-1,NA,TGTGCCAGCTCATCTGACAGGACACGAGGAACTGAAGCTTTCTTT,CASSSDRTRGTEAFF
12,few,TRBV12-3/TRBV12-4,TRBJ1-5,NA,TGTGCCAGCAGTTACAGGGACCAGCCCCAGCATTTT,CASSYRDQPQHF
18,NA,TRBV6-4,TRBJ2-1,TRBD1,TGTGCCAGCAGTGCCCCGGCGGACAGGGTTAAAGGCTTAGGTGAGCAGTTCTTC,CASSAPADRVKGLGEQFF
13,NA,TRBV6-5,TRBJ2-7,NA,TGTGCCAGCAGTTACGCAGGGGCTTACGAGCAGTACTTC,CASSYAGAYEQYF
14,NA,TRBV2,TRBJ1-3,NA,TGTGCCAGCAGTGTCGGGGGACTTGGAAACACCATATATTTT,CASSVGGLGNTIYF
13,NA,TRBV6-2/TRBV6-3,TRBJ1-5,NA,TGTGCCAGCAGTTCAAATAGCAATCAGCCCCAGCATTTT,CASSSNSNQPQHF
14,NA,TRBV18,TRBJ1-1,NA,TGTGCCAGCTCAGGGTCGGGGAGGAACACTGAAGCTTTCTTT,CASSGSGRNTEAFF
14,NA,TRBV7-2,TRBJ1-1,NA,TGTGCCAGCAGCTCCGGACAGTCATTCACTGAAGCTTTCTTT,CASSSGQSFTEAFF
17,few,TRBV19,TRBJ2-7,NA,TGTGCCAGTAGAAATACAGGGCTCAGTGGAGGAACCTACGAGCAGTACTTC,CASRNTGLSGGTYEQYF
16,NA,TRBV27,TRBJ1-1,NA,TGTGCCAGCAGTTTTAATCGAGGGAGGTTGGGCACTGAAGCTTTCTTT,CASSFNRGRLGTEAFF
15,NA,TRBV2,TRBJ1-5,NA,TGTGCCAGCTACGCAGATCGGGGGTTAGGGAAACCCCAGCATTTT,CASYADRGLGKPQHF
16,NA,TRBV5-4,TRBJ1-1,TRBD1,TGTGCCAGCAGCAACCTCCGGGTCACAGGGGGTGCTGAAGCTTTCTTT,CASSNLRVTGGAEAFF
16,NA,TRBV29-1,TRBJ1-2,TRBD1,TGCAGCGTTGGCCTGACAGGGGGGTCTTCTAACTATGGCTACACCTTC,CSVGLTGGSSNYGYTF
14,once,TRBV18,TRBJ1-1,NA,TGTGCCAGCTCACCAATTCAGGTGAACACTGAAGCTTTCTTT,CASSPIQVNTEAFF
13,NA,TRBV3-1/TRBV3-2,TRBJ1-3,NA,TGTGCCAGCAGCCAAGGGCAGGGAAACACCATATATTTT,CASSQGQGNTIYF
14,NA,TRBV11-2,TRBJ1-4,NA,TGTGCCAGCAGCCTGCAGGCCGCGGGGGAAAAACTGTTTTTT,CASSLQAAGEKLFF
14,NA,TRBV28,TRBJ1-5,NA,TGTGCCAGCAGTTTGATACAGGGCCGACAGCCCCAGCATTTT,CASSLIQGRQPQHF
16,NA,TRBV28,TRBJ2-3,NA,TGTGCCAGCAGTTCCTCTTGGGCGGGAATGGCAGATACGCAGTATTTT,CASSSSWAGMADTQYF
17,NA,TRBV7-2,TRBJ1-1,NA,TGTGCCAGCAGCTTAGTTTTTTTGGGTCGAGGGAACACTGAAGCTTTCTTT,CASSLVFLGRGNTEAFF
14,NA,TRBV18,TRBJ2-2,NA,TGTGCCAGCTCACTGTTGAGGGGGACCGGGGAGCTGTTTTTT,CASSLLRGTGELFF
12,NA,TRBV28,TRBJ1-2,NA,TGTGCCAGCAGTTTAAAACTATATGGCTACACCTTC,CASSLKLYGYTF
13,NA,TRBV2,TRBJ2-2,TRBD1,TGTGCCAGCAGCGAACAGGGGGCAATGGAGCTGTTTTTT,CASSEQGAMELFF
14,NA,TRBV6-5,TRBJ2-1,NA,TGTGCCAGCAGTTACTCGACTCTAAACAATGAGCAGTTCTTC,CASSYSTLNNEQFF
11,once,TRBV28,TRBJ1-2,NA,TGTGCCAGCGAGTCTAACTATGGCTACACCTTC,CASESNYGYTF
14,NA,TRBV9,TRBJ2-7,NA,TGTGCCAGCAGCGTAGGGCCCCGGGGAATCGAGCAGTACTTC,CASSVGPRGIEQYF
15,NA,TRBV27,TRBJ2-1,NA,TGTGCCAGCAGTTTGGGTAGCGATTTCTACAATGAGCAGTTCTTC,CASSLGSDFYNEQFF
15,NA,TRBV5-1,TRBJ1-2,TRBD1,TGCGCCAGCAGCTTGGGGGACAGGGGCCCCTATGGCTACACCTTC,CASSLGDRGPYGYTF
14,NA,TRBV11-2,TRBJ2-4,TRBD1,TGTGCCAGCAGCCCGGGACAGGGGGGCGGCATTCAGTACTTC,CASSPGQGGGIQYF
14,NA,TRBV6-5,TRBJ1-4,NA,TGTGCCAGCAGTTACACCCCTCGGGATGAAAAACTGTTTTTT,CASSYTPRDEKLFF
13,NA,TRBV30,TRBJ2-5,NA,TGTGCCTGGACCAAGTACGAGGGAGAGACCCAGTACTTC,CAWTKYEGETQYF
17,NA,TRBV5-1,TRBJ2-2,TRBD2,TGCGCCAGCAGCTCGGGGACTAGCGGGACCTTGGCCGGGGAGCTGTTTTTT,CASSSGTSGTLAGELFF
14,NA,TRBV18,TRBJ1-5,TRBD1,TGTGCCAGCTCTCATGACAGGGGCAATCAGCCCCAGCATTTT,CASSHDRGNQPQHF
14,NA,TRBV28,TRBJ2-5,NA,TGTGCCAGCAGTTTTTTGGCCAGACATGAGACCCAGTACTTC,CASSFLARHETQYF
15,NA,TRBV6-5,TRBJ1-5,NA,TGTGCCAGCAGCACCGGGACAAAGGGCAATCAGCCCCAGCATTTT,CASSTGTKGNQPQHF